Shown below are 15 T cell receptor beta chains from a single sample sequenced in a study of blood T cell repertoires in COVID-19. Sequencing was performed with immunoSEQ multiplex PCR; in TCRdb, only in-frame clones are kept and a portion is missing. The sample lists some 150,000 clones; about 80% were seen once. Sequencing was performed on peripheral blood. The receptors were gathered from a woman between 65 and 79 years old with acute or convalescent COVID-19.

This clone was counted only a few times. V and J are TRBV6-1 and TRBJ1-5, with no clear D. With 2 bases removed from V and 5 bases from J, the gap between germline ends came to 7 bases. The CDR3 is 13 residues long. Germline V CDR1 and CDR2: MNHNS, SASEGT. CDR3: CASSEFRDQPQHF. The CDR3, as DNA: TGTGCCAGCAGTGAATTCCGGGATCAGCCCCAGCATTTT.

This chain joins TRBV13 and TRBJ2-3; D ambiguous. Germline CDR1 is PRHDT and CDR2 is FYEKMQ (reference sequence). Deletions cut 5 bases from V and 1 base from J, with 7 bases between. The CDR3 runs 13 residues. In DNA form, the CDR3 reads TGTGCCAGCAGCCTACGGGGCACAGATACGCAGTATTTT. This gives the protein CASSLRGTDTQYF. Filled out from reference TRBV13 and TRBJ2-3, the complete variable domain reads AAGVIQSPRHLIKEKRETATLKCYPIPRHDTVYWYQQGPGQDPQFLISFYEKMQSDKGSIPDRFSAQQFSDYHSELNMSSLELGDSALYFCASSLRGTDTQYFGPGTRLTVL.

The chain has TRBV6-4 and TRBJ2-3, with 10 bases matching TRBD2. The J segment lost 4 bases and the V segment lost 10 bases, leaving 8 bases of the junction unmatched. The CDR3 spans 14 residues. In germline, CDR1 is MRHNA, CDR2 SNTAGT. The CDR3 nucleotides read TGTGCCAACCCTAGCGGGAGAGGAGCAGATACGCAGTATTTT. Translation gives CANPSGRGADTQYF.

J is TRBJ2-7 and V is TRBV4-1; 8 bases are shared with TRBD2. Per the germline V gene, CDR1 is MGHRA and CDR2 is YSYEKL. This CDR3 is 13 amino acids long. Trimming cost V 2 bases and J 6 bases; bases outside gene matches: 3. The CDR3 reads CASSQNGRGEQYF. CDR3 nucleotides: TGCGCCAGCAGCCAAAACGGGAGGGGCGAGCAGTACTTC.

The chain has TRBV19 and TRBJ1-5; no reliable D call. The CDR3 totals 13 residues. Germline V gene data show CDR1 as LNHDA and CDR2 as SQIVND (reference sequence). V was cut by 7 bases and J by 4 bases, with 11 bases left in between. The CDR3 sequence: CASKFERNQPQHF. CDR3 DNA: TGTGCCAGTAAATTCGAGAGGAATCAGCCCCAGCATTTT.

The V and J genes are TRBV7-6 and TRBJ1-3; TRBD1 agrees at 8 bases. The CDR3 consists of 14 residues. Trimming took 5 bases from V and 3 from J; bases not matched to a gene: 3. The germline V gene encodes CDR1 SGHVS and CDR2 FNYEAQ. This CDR3 reads CASSAQGGGNTIYF. CDR3 nucleotides: TGTGCCAGCAGCGCACAGGGGGGTGGAAACACCATATATTTT.

This clone was seen ten or more times. The chain carries TRBV30 and TRBJ2-3, with 8 bases matching TRBD2. CDR3 length: 15 residues. The germline gives CDR1 GTSNPN, CDR2 SVGIG (reference sequence). Trimming removed 4 bases from V and 1 base from J; junction bases left unmatched: 7. In nucleotides, the CDR3 is TGTGCCTGGACCCGAGGACTAGCTGGCACAGATACGCAGTATTTT. It is translated as CAWTRGLAGTDTQYF.

The V and J genes are TRBV28 and TRBJ1-5; 10 nucleotides align to TRBD1. J gave up 5 bases and V 2 bases, and 6 bases lay outside the gene matches. Germline V gives CDR1 MDHEN, CDR2 SYDVKM. The CDR3 sequence is 16 residues long. CDR3: CASSLRVTGGHQPQHF. The CDR3 coding sequence is TGTGCCAGCAGTTTACGTGTGACAGGGGGCCATCAGCCCCAGCATTTT.

Concerning this clone: An end of the junction does not agree with germline; a read error may underlie this. The V call is TRBV10-3, the J call TRBJ2-1, with TRBD1 matching 7 bases. The CDR3 covers 13 residues. CDR1 is ENHRY, CDR2 SYGVKD, per germline. The CDR3 DNA reads TGTGCCATCAGAGGGACAGCCTACAATGAGCGGTTCTTC. Translating gives CAIRGTAYNERFF.

This clone was found a few times. The V gene is TRBV4-3, the J gene TRBJ2-7, with TRBD2 identical over 14 bases. Germline lookup yields CDR1 LGHNA and CDR2 YSLEER. Trimming removed 0 bases from V and 7 bases from J; junction bases left unmatched: 8. This CDR3 has 17 amino acids. CDR3 protein: CASSQDRGLAGVGEQYF. The DNA of the CDR3 is TGCGCCAGCAGCCAAGATAGGGGACTAGCGGGAGTGGGAGAGCAGTACTTC.

This clone was detected ten times or more. V and J are TRBV2 and TRBJ1-1; 9 bases are shared with TRBD1. Losses at the gene ends were 6 bases for V and 3 bases for J; bases not matched to a gene: 5. This CDR3 comprises 14 residues. Germline loops: CDR1 SNHLY, CDR2 FYNNEI. Here the CDR3 DNA reads TGTGCCAGCAGAGTGGACAGGGGAGACACTGAAGCTTTCTTT. Translating gives CASRVDRGDTEAFF.

In its sample, this clone was seen once. The chain couples TRBV19 to TRBJ2-7; 9 nucleotides align to TRBD1. The CDR3 spans 14 residues. The junction had 6 bases not matched to a gene; V was cut back by 6 bases and J by 3 bases. The germline V gene has CDR1 LNHDA and CDR2 SQIVND (reference sequence). The CDR3, as DNA: TGTGCCAGTAGAAAAGGACAGGGGTACTACGAGCAGTACTTC. Protein product: CASRKGQGYYEQYF. Using reference TRBV19 and TRBJ2-7 for the parts outside the CDR3, the full variable domain is DGGITQSPKYLFRKEGQNVTLSCEQNLNHDAMYWYRQDPGQGLRLIYYSQIVNDFQKGDIAEGYSVSREKKESFPLTVTSAQKNPTAFYLCASRKGQGYYEQYFGPGTRLTVT.

Written as DNA, the CDR3 is TGCGCCAGCAGCCATCCAATCGGACAAGGGGTTATGGATGGCTACACCTTC. This sequence encodes CASSHPIGQGVMDGYTF. The chain employs TRBV4-3 and TRBJ1-2; tentatively, D is TRBD1 (5 bases). This CDR3 is 17 amino acids long. Germline V gene lookup returns CDR1 LGHNA and CDR2 YSLEER. With 3 bases removed from V and 6 bases from J, the gap between germline ends came to 23 bases.

J is TRBJ1-4 and V is TRBV24-1; D is undetermined. Germline CDR1 is KGHDR and CDR2 is SFDVKD. With 1 base removed from V and 7 bases from J, the gap between germline ends came to 6 bases. This CDR3 region has 13 residues. The CDR3 reads CATSDFGSEKLFF. In DNA, the CDR3 is TGTGCCACCAGTGATTTTGGCAGTGAAAAACTGTTTTTT.

This chain connects TRBV6-4 to TRBJ1-5; 7 positions match TRBD1. J gave up 7 bases and V 6 bases, and 9 bases lay outside the gene matches. The CDR3 has 14 residues. Germline lookup yields CDR1 MRHNA and CDR2 SNTAGT. CDR3 bases: TGTGCCAGCAGCCCTACAGGGGTTGGGCAGCCCCAGCATTTT. Amino acids: CASSPTGVGQPQHF.